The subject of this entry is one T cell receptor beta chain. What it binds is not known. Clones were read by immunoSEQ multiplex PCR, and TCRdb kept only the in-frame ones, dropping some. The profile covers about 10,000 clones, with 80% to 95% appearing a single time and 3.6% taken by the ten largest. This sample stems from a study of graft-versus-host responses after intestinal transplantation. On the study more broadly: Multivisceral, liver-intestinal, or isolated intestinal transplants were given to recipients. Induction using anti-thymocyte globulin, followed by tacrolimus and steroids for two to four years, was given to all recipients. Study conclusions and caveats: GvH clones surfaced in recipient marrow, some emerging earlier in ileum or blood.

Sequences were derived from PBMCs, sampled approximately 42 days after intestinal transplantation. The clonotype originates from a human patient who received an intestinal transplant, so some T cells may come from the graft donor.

CDR3 coding DNA: TGTGCCAGCAGCTTAGTAGTCCGTAGAGGGTCTAATGAAAAACTGTTTTTT. Encoded protein: CASSLVVRRGSNEKLFF. The chain recombines TRBV7-3 with TRBJ1-4; D uncertain. The CDR3 runs to 17 residues. Germline-derived CDR1 and CDR2 are SGHTA and FQGTGA. Trimming cost V 2 bases and J 3 bases, with 16 bases left between them.